This is a list of T cell receptor beta chains from one sample in a study of T cell responses to AZD1222 COVID-19 vaccine. Libraries were prepared by immunoSEQ multiplex PCR; TCRdb keeps only in-frame clonotypes and omits some of them. The sample contains roughly 130,000 clones, 88% of which appear only once. Sequences were derived from peripheral blood, sampled on day 0 of AZD1222 vaccination. The receptors originated from an adult in good health. Both conserved end residues are part of each CDR3. D genes are given only for firm matches. For some rows the clone size is stated as once, few or many, or as a class when expanded; others skip it.

v_call	clone_size	j_call	d_call	cdr3_aa	cdr3_nt
TRBV3-1/TRBV3-2	.	TRBJ1-2	TRBD1	CASSLGQENYGYTF	TGTGCCAGCAGCCTCGGACAGGAGAACTATGGCTACACCTTC
TRBV19	.	TRBJ1-2	.	CASSIVQGNGYTF	TGTGCCAGTAGTATAGTGCAGGGCAACGGCTACACCTTC
TRBV6-5	.	TRBJ2-7	TRBD1	CASRTGTGPYEQYF	TGTGCCAGCAGAACCGGGACAGGGCCCTACGAGCAGTACTTC
TRBV4-1	.	TRBJ1-1	.	CASSPHGNTEAFF	TGCGCCAGCAGCCCTCACGGAAACACTGAAGCTTTCTTT
TRBV6-1	.	TRBJ1-6	.	CASSGQGSSYNSPLHF	TGTGCCAGCAGTGGTCAGGGGAGCTCCTATAATTCACCCCTCCACTTT
TRBV28	few	TRBJ1-2	TRBD1	CASSSQQGVYGYTF	TGTGCCAGCAGTTCGCAACAGGGGGTCTATGGCTACACCTTC
TRBV6-5	.	TRBJ1-2	TRBD1	CASSLQGASAGYTF	TGTGCCAGCAGTCTACAGGGGGCCTCTGCTGGCTACACCTTC
TRBV6-5	.	TRBJ1-4	.	CASRGSTNEKLFF	TGTGCCAGCAGAGGTTCAACTAATGAAAAACTGTTTTTT
TRBV19	.	TRBJ1-2	.	CASSIESSGRQLNYGYTF	TGTGCCAGTAGTATAGAGTCTTCCGGCCGCCAACTTAACTATGGCTACACCTTC
TRBV10-3	.	TRBJ2-7	.	CAISESRTVAYEQYF	TGTGCCATCAGTGAGTCGCGGACCGTTGCCTACGAGCAGTACTTC
TRBV30	.	TRBJ1-3	.	CARLSEPGNTIYF	TGTGCCCGCCTCTCGGAACCTGGAAACACCATATATTTT
TRBV6-1	.	TRBJ2-1	.	CASSERGPPYNEQFF	TGTGCCAGCAGTGAGCGGGGGCCCCCCTACAATGAGCAGTTCTTC
TRBV28	.	TRBJ2-7	TRBD1	CASSPRDRTYEQYF	TGTGCCAGCAGTCCCCGGGACAGAACCTACGAGCAGTACTTC
TRBV6-6	.	TRBJ1-3	TRBD1	CASRRTGGTMTIYF	TGTGCCAGCAGACGAACAGGGGGCACAATGACCATATATTTT
TRBV25-1	.	TRBJ1-4	.	CASSEYEKLFF	TGTGCCAGCAGTGAATATGAAAAACTGTTTTTT
TRBV5-5	once	TRBJ1-5	TRBD1	CASSPGTVSDQPQHF	TGTGCCAGCAGCCCAGGGACAGTTAGTGATCAGCCCCAGCATTTT
TRBV19	.	TRBJ2-5	TRBD1	CASSAQGAWQETQYF	TGTGCCAGTAGTGCACAGGGGGCTTGGCAAGAGACCCAGTACTTC
TRBV5-1	.	TRBJ1-5	.	CASREGAGNQPQHF	TGCGCCAGCAGAGAAGGGGCGGGCAATCAGCCCCAGCATTTT
TRBV19	.	TRBJ2-7	TRBD1	CASSVSGTGPYEQYF	TGTGCCAGTAGTGTCTCCGGGACAGGGCCCTACGAGCAGTACTTC
TRBV9	.	TRBJ1-1	TRBD1	CASSPRTGRDTEAFF	TGTGCCAGCAGCCCCAGGACAGGAAGGGACACTGAAGCTTTCTTT
TRBV6-5	.	TRBJ2-3	.	CAGGLGGNTQYF	TGTGCCGGCGGACTAGGGGGCAATACGCAGTATTTT
TRBV18	.	TRBJ1-1	.	CASSPMERSTEAFF	TGTGCCAGCTCACCGATGGAACGGAGCACTGAAGCTTTCTTT
TRBV6-2/TRBV6-3	.	TRBJ2-5	.	CASSYGGETQYF	TGTGCCAGCAGTTACGGAGGAGAGACCCAGTACTTC
TRBV16	.	TRBJ2-1	.	CASSQGNTGLGEQFF	TGTGCCAGCAGCCAGGGAAACACAGGGTTAGGCGAGCAGTTCTTC
TRBV27	few	TRBJ1-6	TRBD1	CASRPGTGISPAYNSPLHF	TGTGCCAGCAGGCCCGGGACAGGGATCTCGCCCGCATATAATTCACCCCTCCACTTT
TRBV5-4	.	TRBJ2-7	.	CASSFDRGPPYEQYF	TGTGCCAGCAGCTTCGATCGGGGGCCTCCCTACGAGCAGTACTTC
TRBV11-2	.	TRBJ1-6	.	CASSLDRSSYNSPLHF	TGTGCCAGCAGCTTAGATCGGAGCTCCTATAATTCACCCCTCCACTTT
TRBV28	.	TRBJ1-3	.	CASSLLVVGNTIYF	TGTGCCAGCAGCCTATTAGTAGTAGGAAACACCATATATTTT
TRBV6-5	.	TRBJ2-7	TRBD2	CASSYSISGGSYEQYF	TGTGCCAGCAGTTACTCGATTAGCGGGGGATCCTACGAGCAGTACTTC
TRBV5-6	.	TRBJ1-3	.	CASSLYSTEISGNTIYF	TGTGCCAGCAGCTTGTATTCGACAGAAATCTCTGGAAACACCATATATTTT
TRBV7-9	.	TRBJ1-2	TRBD1	CASSLVGTGVGGYTF	TGTGCCAGCAGCTTAGTCGGGACAGGGGTCGGTGGCTACACCTTC